This is a list of T cell receptor beta chains from one sample in a study of CD8 T cells in ankylosing spondylitis. In TCRdb, the 5' RACE reads were re-called with MiXCR into one record per CDR3 protein. Among about 360,000 distinct CDR3 sequences listed, more than 20% were seen once. The sequenced sample was blood, either unsorted or a sorted T cell fraction (not recorded which). These receptors all come from a male donor with ankylosing spondylitis or in good health (not recorded which). The CDR3 runs from the conserved cysteine through the conserved F or W. Each record gives: D gene, J gene, V gene, clone size, CDR3 protein, CDR3 DNA. D genes are given only for firm matches. Part of the rows lack a size; the others show once, few, many or a class for expanded clones.

>NA|TRBJ2-1|TRBV7-9|few
CASRPPSHNEQFF
TGTGCCAGCAGACCTCCCTCTCACAATGAGCAGTTCTTC
>NA|TRBJ2-7|TRBV29-1|NA
CSVFFSYEQYF
TGCAGCGTCTTCTTCTCCTACGAGCAGTACTTC
>TRBD1|TRBJ2-7|TRBV4-1|few
CASSQGDSPRWEQYF
TGCGCCAGCAGCCAGGGGGACAGTCCTAGGTGGGAGCAGTACTTC
>NA|TRBJ1-2|TRBV4-2|NA
CASSQERTFYGYTF
TGTGCCAGCAGCCAAGAACGGACATTCTATGGCTACACCTTC
>NA|TRBJ2-2|TRBV12-3/TRBV12-4|NA
CASIPGNTGELFF
TGTGCCAGCATACCTGGGAACACCGGGGAGCTGTTTTTT
>NA|TRBJ2-7|TRBV4-1|few
CASSQDFHEQYF
TGCGCCAGCAGCCAAGATTTCCACGAGCAGTACTTC
>NA|TRBJ1-1|TRBV12-3/TRBV12-4|few
CASSLLFANTEAFF
TGTGCCAGCAGTTTATTATTCGCCAACACTGAAGCTTTCTTT
>NA|TRBJ1-1|TRBV29-1|NA
CSVESGGVGEAFF
TGCAGCGTTGAGTCTGGGGGGGTCGGTGAAGCTTTCTTT
>TRBD2|TRBJ2-3|TRBV10-3|NA
CVIAGSGGDTDTQYF
TGTGTCATAGCCGGTAGCGGGGGGGACACAGATACGCAGTATTTT
>TRBD2|TRBJ2-1|TRBV20-1|few
CGGGGRNEQFF
TGCGGGGGGGGAGGGCGCAATGAGCAGTTCTTC
>NA|TRBJ2-7|TRBV29-1|NA
CSGRTGLSYEQYF
TGCAGCGGACGGACGGGACTTTCCTACGAGCAGTACTTC
>NA|TRBJ1-2|TRBV9|many
CASSGTLRGGVYTF
TGTGCCAGCAGCGGAACCCTAAGGGGGGGCGTCTACACCTTC
>NA|TRBJ2-3|TRBV7-9|NA
CASSFAQGHTDTQYF
TGTGCCAGCAGCTTCGCGCAGGGGCACACAGATACGCAGTATTTT
>NA|TRBJ2-3|TRBV11-3|few
CASSLAGEDTQYF
TGTGCCAGCAGCTTAGCCGGGGAGGATACGCAGTATTTT
>NA|TRBJ2-3|TRBV7-9|NA
CASTPWTPSTDTQYF
TGTGCCAGCACCCCGTGGACACCCTCCACAGATACGCAGTATTTT
>NA|TRBJ2-2|TRBV18|NA
CASSPRYSINTGELFF
TGTGCCAGCTCACCACGATACAGTATTAACACCGGGGAGCTGTTTTTT
>TRBD2|TRBJ2-3|TRBV9|few
CASSVAFAGGQADTQYF
TGTGCCAGCAGCGTAGCTTTCGCGGGGGGGCAGGCAGATACGCAGTATTTT
>TRBD1|TRBJ2-5|TRBV12-3/TRBV12-4|few
CASSLVGQGALETQYF
TGTGCCAGCAGTTTAGTGGGACAGGGGGCTTTGGAGACCCAGTACTTC
>NA|TRBJ2-3|TRBV4-2|few
CASSQVMGSDTQYF
TGTGCCAGCAGCCAAGTCATGGGTTCAGATACGCAGTATTTT
>NA|TRBJ1-2|TRBV2|few
CASSDGRDLINYGYTF
TGTGCCAGCAGTGATGGCCGGGACTTAATAAACTATGGCTACACCTTC
>NA|TRBJ2-7|TRBV27|NA
CASSTPRVGKPYEQYF
TGTGCCAGCAGTACCCCCCGGGTAGGGAAACCCTACGAGCAGTACTTC
>NA|TRBJ2-1|TRBV9|few
CASSVAGGYFYNEQFF
TGTGCCAGCAGCGTAGCGGGTGGATACTTCTACAATGAGCAGTTCTTC
>NA|TRBJ2-1|TRBV7-9|many
CASSLAGGAPYNEQFF
TGTGCCAGCAGTTTAGCTGGGGGGGCCCCCTACAATGAGCAGTTCTTC
>TRBD1|TRBJ2-7|TRBV7-9|few
CASSPRTGGTTYEQYF
TGTGCCAGCAGCCCAAGGACAGGGGGCACGACGTACGAGCAGTACTTC
>NA|TRBJ2-7|TRBV25-1|few
CASGSLMGYEQYF
TGTGCCAGCGGCTCCCTCATGGGGTACGAGCAGTACTTC
>TRBD1|TRBJ2-7|TRBV20-1|NA
CSARDRTYEQYF
TGCAGTGCTAGGGACAGGACCTACGAGCAGTACTTC
>TRBD1|TRBJ2-7|TRBV12-3/TRBV12-4|few
CASSLFGQGYYEQYF
TGTGCCAGCAGTTTATTTGGACAGGGCTACTACGAGCAGTACTTC
>NA|TRBJ1-1|TRBV12-3/TRBV12-4|few
CASSLMGRMNTEAFF
TGTGCCAGCAGTTTAATGGGACGGATGAACACTGAAGCTTTCTTT
>NA|TRBJ2-5|TRBV11-2|NA
CASSSTSLPQETQYF
TGTGCCAGCAGCTCTACTAGCTTACCCCAAGAGACTCAGTACTTC
>NA|TRBJ2-5|TRBV7-9|NA
CASSRTPQETQYF
TGTGCCAGCAGCCGAACACCGCAAGAGACCCAGTACTTC
>NA|TRBJ2-2|TRBV27|NA
CAPWQGRGGELFF
TGTGCACCGTGGCAGGGTAGGGGTGGGGAGCTGTTTTTT
>TRBD1|TRBJ2-5|TRBV2|NA
CASPGTGVTETQYF
TGTGCCAGCCCGGGGACAGGGGTAACGGAGACCCAGTACTTC
>TRBD1|TRBJ2-7|TRBV20-1|NA
CSAHPGQGSYEQYF
TGCAGTGCTCACCCGGGACAGGGGTCCTACGAGCAGTACTTC
>NA|TRBJ2-7|TRBV10-2|NA
CASSESRGSQREQYF
TGCGCCAGCAGTGAGTCGAGGGGGAGTCAGAGAGAGCAGTACTTC
>NA|TRBJ2-3|TRBV12-3/TRBV12-4|few
CASSFQERGPGDTQYF
TGTGCCAGCAGTTTTCAGGAGAGGGGACCTGGAGATACGCAGTATTTT
>TRBD2|TRBJ2-7|TRBV2|NA
CASSEAGGSSYEQYF
TGTGCCAGCAGCGAAGCGGGGGGCAGCTCCTACGAGCAGTACTTC
>NA|TRBJ1-2|TRBV29-1|NA
CSVEDGGNGYTF
TGCAGCGTTGAAGATGGGGGGAACGGCTACACCTTC
>TRBD1|TRBJ2-3|TRBV5-1|NA
CASSLSGTGSTDTQYF
TGCGCCAGCAGCCTATCCGGGACAGGGAGCACAGATACGCAGTATTTT
>NA|TRBJ1-1|TRBV5-6|few
CASSTSLEAFF
TGTGCCAGCAGCACATCCCTTGAAGCTTTCTTT
>NA|TRBJ2-1|TRBV7-9|NA
CASSLDLQIYNEQFF
TGTGCCAGCAGCTTAGACTTACAAATTTACAATGAGCAGTTCTTC
>NA|TRBJ2-2|TRBV11-3|NA
CASSDPMVGELFF
TGTGCCAGCAGCGACCCAATGGTCGGGGAGCTGTTTTTT
>TRBD2|TRBJ2-4|TRBV11-2|NA
CASSLDHGLAGVESNIQYF
TGTGCCAGCAGCTTAGATCATGGACTAGCGGGGGTCGAGTCGAACATTCAGTACTTC
>NA|TRBJ2-2|TRBV7-9|NA
CASSLSGTLNTGELFF
TGTGCCAGCAGCCTTTCCGGGACTTTGAACACCGGGGAGCTGTTTTTT
>TRBD1|TRBJ1-5|TRBV25-1|few
CASSPPVLDRGYQPQHF
TGTGCCAGCAGCCCTCCAGTCCTAGACAGGGGATATCAGCCCCAGCATTTT
>NA|TRBJ1-5|TRBV2|NA
CASRDSFSNQPQHF
TGTGCCAGCAGGGACAGTTTTAGCAATCAGCCCCAGCATTTT
>NA|TRBJ1-4|TRBV6-5|NA
CASSYSISRANEKLFF
TGTGCCAGCAGTTACTCGATCAGCAGGGCTAATGAAAAACTGTTTTTT
>NA|TRBJ2-1|TRBV4-1|NA
CASSQALAINEQFF
TGCGCCAGCAGCCAAGCCCTAGCGATCAATGAGCAGTTCTTC
>TRBD1|TRBJ2-3|TRBV7-6|few
CASSSPAGRGRGDTQYF
TGTGCCAGCAGCTCCCCGGCGGGCAGGGGGCGCGGAGATACGCAGTATTTT
>NA|TRBJ2-1|TRBV28|NA
CASSPSYEQFF
TGTGCCAGCAGTCCCAGCTATGAGCAGTTCTTC
>TRBD2|TRBJ2-7|TRBV12-3/TRBV12-4|NA
CASSSLLAGGGEQYF
TGTGCCAGCAGTTCTCTCCTAGCGGGGGGGGGCGAGCAGTACTTC
>TRBD2|TRBJ2-1|TRBV24-1|few
CATSGLAGGGYNEQFF
TGTGCCACCAGTGGGCTAGCGGGGGGGGGTTACAATGAGCAGTTCTTC
>TRBD1|TRBJ2-1|TRBV27|NA
CASSSGQGTYNEQFF
TGTGCCAGCAGTTCGGGACAGGGCACCTACAATGAGCAGTTCTTC
>TRBD2|TRBJ2-2|TRBV3-1|NA
CASSQVRGGDTGKLFF
TGTGCCAGCAGCCAAGTACGGGGGGGCGACACCGGGAAGCTGTTTTTT
>NA|TRBJ1-6|TRBV7-6|few
CASSLYGRPSDSPLHF
TGTGCCAGCAGCTTATACGGCAGGCCCAGTGATTCACCCCTCCACTTT
>TRBD2|TRBJ2-2|TRBV9|few
CASSAGLANTGELFF
TGTGCCAGCAGCGCGGGACTAGCGAACACCGGGGAGCTGTTTTTT
>NA|TRBJ2-1|TRBV12-3/TRBV12-4|many
CASSLVAEYNEQFF
TGTGCCAGCAGTTTAGTAGCGGAATACAATGAGCAGTTCTTC
>TRBD2|TRBJ2-7|TRBV28|NA
CASSSSTSGGPTYEQYF
TGTGCCAGCAGTTCCTCCACTAGCGGGGGCCCCACCTACGAGCAGTACTTC
>NA|TRBJ2-7|TRBV5-1|few
CASSLSRQNSYEQYF
TGCGCCAGCAGCTTGTCCCGACAGAACTCCTACGAGCAGTACTTC
>TRBD1|TRBJ1-5|TRBV4-2|few
CASSQIRTGSNQPQHF
TGTGCCAGCAGCCAGATCCGGACAGGGAGCAATCAGCCCCAGCATTTT